One sample yielded the 25 T cell receptor beta chains listed below, sequenced in a study of shared clonotypes between healthy human individuals. Sequencing used immunoSEQ multiplex PCR; TCRdb keeps in-frame clones, though not all of them. Among about 2.3 million clones, about 90% were seen once, and the ten largest hold around 0.35%. Sequenced sample: naive CD4+ T cells from PBMCs. The sample's subset: CD45RA+ positively selected. The receptors originated from a man between 18 and 29 years old in good health. Some clones in this sample may be carry-over from other donors' samples.

The rearrangement links TRBV5-1 to TRBJ2-3; 11 bases agree with TRBD2. V lost 4 bases and J lost 4; bases outside the gene matches: 2. This CDR3 is 14 amino acids long. Germline lookup yields CDR1 SGHRS and CDR2 YFSETQ. CDR3: CASSPGLAADTQYF. CDR3 bases: TGCGCCAGCAGCCCGGGACTAGCGGCAGATACGCAGTATTTT.

V usage is TRBV5-5 and J usage is TRBJ2-5; TRBD2 is a possible D gene (5 bases). The CDR3 spans 17 residues. CDR1 SGHKS and CDR2 YYEKEE come from the germline V gene (reference sequence). V gave up 6 bases and J gave up 1 base, with 22 bases separating them. The CDR3 region has the DNA TGTGCCAGCAACCGGGCGAAGGACTCACAGCTCCAAGAGACCCAGTACTTC. Translation gives CASNRAKDSQLQETQYF.

This clone was counted a few times. The chain couples TRBV2 to TRBJ1-1; D remains ambiguous. V lost 6 bases and J 2 bases, leaving 10 bases between the germline ends. From germline, CDR1 is SNHLY and CDR2 FYNNEI. The CDR3 extends over 13 amino acids. CDR3 sequence (DNA): TGTGCCAGCAGGCGCAGGAGTAACACTGAAGCTTTCTTT. This codes for CASRRRSNTEAFF.

The chain joins TRBV4-2 to TRBJ2-5, with TRBD2 identical over 10 bases. The length of the CDR3 is 18 residues. J was trimmed by 5 bases and V by 0 bases; bases with no gene match: 12. Germline-derived CDR1 and CDR2 are LGHNA and YNFKEQ. The CDR3 nucleotides read TGTGCCAGCAGCCAAGATGAAACTAGCGGGATGGGGGGGGAGACCCAGTACTTC. The encoded protein is CASSQDETSGMGGETQYF.

This clone was observed once. The chain has TRBV18 and TRBJ2-7, with D tentatively TRBD2 (5 bases). The CDR3 length is 13 residues. V was clipped by 8 bases and J by 3 bases, with 14 bases between them. Germline V CDR1 and CDR2: KGHSH, LQKENI. This chain's CDR3 is CASILGVGYEQYF. CDR3 bases: TGTGCCAGCATACTAGGTGTTGGCTACGAGCAGTACTTC.

This rearrangement joins TRBV30 to TRBJ1-1; TRBD1 aligns across 8 bases. Germline CDR1 and CDR2: GTSNPN and SVGIG (reference sequence). With V trimmed by 2 bases and J by 7 bases, 6 bases remained unmatched. The CDR3 consists of 13 residues. This CDR3 reads CAWSPQGAGEAFF. The CDR3 nucleotides read TGTGCCTGGAGTCCCCAGGGGGCTGGTGAAGCTTTCTTT. Full variable domain (rest looked up from reference TRBV30 and TRBJ1-1): SQTIHQWPATLVQPVGSPLSLECTVEGTSNPNLYWYRQAAGRGLQLLFYSVGIGQISSEVPQNLSASRPQDRQFILSSKKLLLSDSGFYLCAWSPQGAGEAFFGQGTRLTVV.

This chain links TRBV6-1 with TRBJ1-2; D unresolved. V lost 6 bases, J lost 7 bases, and 18 bases lay in between. CDR1 MNHNS and CDR2 SASEGT come from the germline V gene. The CDR3 loop spans 14 amino acids. The CDR3 bases are TGTGCCAGCAGGATTCAGGACTTGGCGCCTGGCTACACCTTC. Its translation: CASRIQDLAPGYTF.

The chain carries TRBV5-1 and TRBJ2-7; 8 bases fit TRBD2. Per germline, CDR1 SGHRS and CDR2 YFSETQ. The CDR3 runs 17 residues. V trimming: 0 bases; J trimming: 6 bases; junction bases outside the gene matches: 14. The CDR3 sequence: CASSLAADSSGEPEQYF. CDR3 nucleotide sequence: TGCGCCAGCAGCTTGGCCGCGGATAGTAGCGGGGAACCCGAGCAGTACTTC.

CDR3 sequence reads: CASSLQQGQKAFF. The CDR3 DNA sequence: TGTGCCAGCAGCTTACAGCAGGGTCAGAAAGCTTTCTTT. The V call is TRBV11-1, the J call TRBJ1-1, with D maybe TRBD1 (5 bases). The CDR3 has 13 amino acids. Germline V CDR1 and CDR2: SGHAT, FQDESV (reference sequence). Trimming cost V 2 bases and J 9 bases, with 13 bases left between them.

This chain joins TRBV19 and TRBJ1-5; D ambiguous. The germline gives CDR1 LNHDA, CDR2 SQIVND (reference sequence). The CDR3 covers 14 residues. Trimming cost V 4 bases and J 0 bases, with 7 bases left between them. CDR3 sequence: CASSKGNSNQPQHF. The DNA of the CDR3 is TGTGCCAGTAGTAAGGGTAATAGCAATCAGCCCCAGCATTTT. The full variable domain, completed using reference TRBV19 and TRBJ1-5, is DGGITQSPKYLFRKEGQNVTLSCEQNLNHDAMYWYRQDPGQGLRLIYYSQIVNDFQKGDIAEGYSVSREKKESFPLTVTSAQKNPTAFYLCASSKGNSNQPQHFGDGTRLSIL.

The genes are TRBV9 and TRBJ1-3; 8 bases align to TRBD1. This CDR3 comprises 19 residues. Germline CDR1 is SGDLS and CDR2 is YYNGEE. The V gene end was trimmed by 4 bases and the J gene end by 8 bases; junction bases not matched to a gene: 23. CDR3 loop: CASSKYPGGQGAIKDTIYF. The CDR3, as DNA: TGTGCCAGCAGCAAGTACCCCGGGGGGCAGGGGGCTATTAAGGACACCATATATTTT.

This clone has only a few counts. V and J are TRBV28 and TRBJ1-2; D unresolved. V was cut by 6 bases and J by 8 bases, with 13 bases left in between. Germline assignment: CDR1 MDHEN and CDR2 SYDVKM. There are 12 residues in the CDR3. In DNA, the CDR3 is TGTGCCAGCAGCCCCCTTGGGTTAGGCTACACCTTC. Translation gives CASSPLGLGYTF.

The chain links TRBV30 to TRBJ2-1; no firm D call. This CDR3 is built from 15 residues. The V end was cut by 4 bases, the J end by 6 bases, with 19 bases between. Germline-derived CDR1 and CDR2 are GTSNPN and SVGIG (reference sequence). The CDR3 nucleotides read TGTGCCTGGAAGTCGTGGCCGCCGCGAGCCAATGAGCAGTTCTTC. Protein sequence: CAWKSWPPRANEQFF.

The rearrangement joins TRBV29-1 to TRBJ2-7; no clear D gene. There are 12 residues in the CDR3. V lost 6 bases and J 5 bases, leaving 14 bases between the germline ends. Germline CDR1 SQVTM, CDR2 ANQGSEA. The CDR3 loop is CSVADPWDEQYF. DNA for the CDR3: TGCAGCGTAGCAGACCCCTGGGACGAGCAGTACTTC.

The chain joins TRBV2 to TRBJ1-2; the match to TRBD1 covers 9 bases. Unmatched junction bases numbered 5, after V lost 3 bases and J lost 9 bases. This CDR3 has 13 residues. Germline lookup yields CDR1 SNHLY and CDR2 FYNNEI. This CDR3 is CASSDRDRARYTF. The CDR3 DNA reads as TGTGCCAGCAGTGACCGGGACAGGGCTCGCTACACCTTC. Based on the CDR3 plus reference TRBV2 and TRBJ1-2, the full variable domain is EPEVTQTPSHQVTQMGQEVILRCVPISNHLYFYWYRQILGQKVEFLVSFYNNEISEKSEIFDDQFSVERPDGSNFTLKIRSTKLEDSAMYFCASSDRDRARYTFGSGTRLTVV.

This sequence joins TRBV7-3 and TRBJ1-2; D uncertain. This CDR3 contains 12 residues. Trimming removed 4 bases from V and 6 bases from J, with 9 bases in between. The germline V gene encodes CDR1 SGHTA and CDR2 FQGTGA. The CDR3 reads CASSSGRHGYTF. DNA of the CDR3: TGTGCCAGCAGCTCCGGTCGACATGGCTACACCTTC. Full variable domain (missing parts from reference TRBV7-3 and TRBJ1-2): GAGVSQTPSNKVTEKGKYVELRCDPISGHTALYWYRQSLGQGPEFLIYFQGTGAADDSGLPNDRFFAVRPEGSVSTLKIQRTERGDSAVYLCASSSGRHGYTFGSGTRLTVV.

The chain joins TRBV4-3 to TRBJ1-4; weak D call: TRBD1 (5 bases). Germline loops: CDR1 LGHNA, CDR2 YSLEER. Trimming left V 3 bases short and J 4 bases short, with 15 bases between. The CDR3 has 16 amino acids. The CDR3 sequence is CASSQGQTVGNEKLFF. The CDR3 DNA reads TGCGCCAGCAGCCAGGGCCAGACAGTAGGTAATGAAAAACTGTTTTTT.

The chain employs TRBV5-5 and TRBJ1-2; TRBD1 is a possible D gene (5 bases). The CDR3 sequence is 14 residues long. V was pared by 0 bases and J by 5 bases, with 11 bases between. From germline, CDR1 is SGHKS and CDR2 YYEKEE (reference sequence). DNA of the CDR3: TGTGCCAGCAGCTTGGCGCCCAGGGTATATGGCTACACCTTC. Its translation: CASSLAPRVYGYTF.

The chain carries TRBV4-1 and TRBJ1-5; the D gene is possibly TRBD1 (6 bases). V was clipped by 7 bases and J by 2 bases, with 18 bases between them. The CDR3 is made up of 16 amino acids. The germline V gene encodes CDR1 MGHRA and CDR2 YSYEKL. CDR3 sequence reads: CASTQVGGTGNQPQHF. The CDR3 DNA is TGCGCCAGCACCCAGGTAGGGGGTACGGGCAATCAGCCCCAGCATTTT.

The CDR3 here is CASSYGASTDTQYF. CDR3 bases: TGTGCCAGCAGCTATGGGGCTAGCACAGATACGCAGTATTTT. The rearrangement uses TRBV7-6 and TRBJ2-3, with D possibly TRBD1 on 5 matching bases. CDR3 length: 14 amino acids. Germline V gene sequence: CDR1 SGHVS, CDR2 FNYEAQ. Deletions cut 4 bases from V and 0 bases from J, with 8 bases between.

This chain links TRBV10-3 with TRBJ1-2, with 9 bases matching TRBD1. The V gene's germline CDR1 is ENHRY and CDR2 SYGVKD. The junction had 11 bases not matched to a gene; V was cut back by 7 bases and J by 8 bases. CDR3 length: 14 amino acids. The CDR3 DNA reads as TGTGCCATCACTAGGGACAGGGCATCTGGCGGCTACACCTTC. It translates to CAITRDRASGGYTF.

The chain couples TRBV25-1 to TRBJ2-3, with 16 nucleotides matching TRBD2. CDR3 length equals 17 residues. Germline-derived CDR1 and CDR2 are MGHDK and SYGVNS. V trimming: 2 bases; J trimming: 8 bases; junction bases outside the gene matches: 7. CDR3 DNA sequence: TGTGCCAGCAGTGAAGGGGGACTAGCGGGAGGGCGGGGTACGCAGTATTTT. This encodes CASSEGGLAGGRGTQYF. Full variable domain (outside the CDR3, taken from reference TRBV25-1 and TRBJ2-3): EADIYQTPRYLVIGTGKKITLECSQTMGHDKMYWYQQDPGMELHLIHYSYGVNSTEKGDLSSESTVSRIRTEHFPLTLESARPSHTSQYLCASSEGGLAGGRGTQYFGPGTRLTVL.

The rearrangement links TRBV6-5 to TRBJ1-2; TRBD1 agrees at 7 bases. CDR3 size: 13 residues. J lost 2 bases, V lost 5 bases, and 2 bases had no gene match. Germline V gene data show CDR1 as MNHEY and CDR2 as SVGAGI. CDR3 residues: CASSLTGNYGYTF. In nucleotides, the CDR3 is TGTGCCAGCAGTCTGACAGGGAACTATGGCTACACCTTC.

The chain is built from TRBV5-1 and TRBJ2-7; 7 bases are shared with TRBD1. Germline V lookup: CDR1 SGHRS, CDR2 YFSETQ. This CDR3 region has 13 residues. J gave up 13 bases and V 4 bases, and 14 bases lay outside the gene matches. CDR3 sequence reads: CASSQTTGDGLYF. The CDR3 DNA reads TGCGCCAGCAGCCAAACTACAGGGGACGGACTCTACTTC. Together with reference TRBV5-1 and TRBJ2-7, the CDR3 gives the full variable domain: KAGVTQTPRYLIKTRGQQVTLSCSPISGHRSVSWYQQTPGQGLQFLFEYFSETQRNKGNFPGRFSGRQFSNSRSEMNVSTLELGDSALYLCASSQTTGDGLYFGPGTRLTVT.

The rearrangement links TRBV5-1 to TRBJ1-4, with D perhaps matching TRBD1 (6 bases). V was trimmed by 0 bases and J by 10 bases, leaving 19 bases between them. The length of the CDR3 is 16 residues. Germline CDR1 is SGHRS and CDR2 is YFSETQ. CDR3 coding DNA: TGCGCCAGCAGCTTGGATGGGCTTGGGGGCTCAGGAAAACTGTTTTTT. Translating gives CASSLDGLGGSGKLFF.